The source of this T cell receptor (beta chain) is a study of CD4 T cells in relation to SARS-CoV-2 and coronaviruses. Background on the study: PBMCs were cultured with antigen for roughly 10 days before TCR beta sequencing. Notes on the study in general: About 65% of donors had memory CD4+ clonotypes crossrecognizing SARS-CoV-2 and common cold coronavirus spike.

Comments on this clone: The antigen remains unidentified.

Sequencing was performed with immunoSEQ multiplex PCR; in TCRdb, only in-frame clones are kept and a portion is missing. The sample yields some 21,000 clones, over 70% seen once. The unexposed donors gave CD4+ T cells in 2011-2018, prior to COVID-19. Isolation of CD4+ T cells took place after less than 13 days in culture. As cell numbers allowed, unexposed-donor CD4+ T cells faced SARS-CoV-2 S/N and four cold-coronavirus spikes. There are 18 residues in the CDR3. V was pared by 4 bases and J by 5 bases, with 11 bases of the junction left unmatched. The germline gives CDR1 MGHRA, CDR2 YSYEKL. The sequencing sample was made of CD4+ T cells from PBMCs, cultured in vitro. The chain couples TRBV4-1 to TRBJ2-5; 15 bases line up with TRBD2. The TCR sequence derives from a human donor in good health. CDR3 residues: CASSLLGLAGGFGETQYF. For the CDR3, the DNA is TGCGCCAGCAGCCTTCTCGGACTAGCGGGAGGGTTTGGGGAGACCCAGTACTTC.